The 20 T cell receptor beta chains below all came from one sample that was sequenced in a study of blood T cell repertoires in COVID-19. Libraries were prepared by immunoSEQ multiplex PCR; TCRdb keeps only in-frame clonotypes and omits some of them. The table lists some 370,000 clones, around 90% of them singletons. The sample was peripheral blood. All receptors derive from a young man with active or convalescent COVID-19.

V gene TRBV11-2 combines with J gene TRBJ2-1; 8 bases are a match to TRBD1. V dropped 5 bases and J dropped 8; count of bases not matched to a gene: 11. CDR3 length equals 15 residues. The germline gives CDR1 SGHAT, CDR2 FQNNGV. This chain's CDR3 is CASSRRQGSPHEQFF. DNA of the CDR3: TGTGCCAGCAGCCGACGACAGGGGTCCCCCCATGAGCAGTTCTTC.

V is TRBV19 and J is TRBJ1-1; D not resolved. This CDR3 has 13 amino acids. The V end lost 2 bases, the J end lost 5 bases, and 9 bases lay between the germline ends. Looked up from germline, CDR1 is LNHDA and CDR2 is SQIVND (reference sequence). For the CDR3, the DNA is TGTGCCAGTAGTATATCAACGGGGACTGAAGCTTTCTTT. Its translation is CASSISTGTEAFF.

In its sample, this clone was seen a few times. This rearrangement joins TRBV4-1 to TRBJ2-2; no clear D. The CDR3 sequence is 13 residues long. Germline V gene sequence: CDR1 MGHRA, CDR2 YSYEKL. V lost 8 bases and J lost 1, with 8 bases in between. CDR3 sequence (DNA): TGCGCCAGCGGTGGGCAGAACACCGGGGAGCTGTTTTTT. This encodes CASGGQNTGELFF.

This clone was recorded once. The CDR3 coding sequence is TGTGCCATCAGGGCGACCAGCGGGAGTTTCGAGCAGTTCTTC. This translates into CAIRATSGSFEQFF. The gene calls are TRBV10-3 and TRBJ2-1, with 8 bases lining up with TRBD2. Per the germline V gene, CDR1 is ENHRY and CDR2 is SYGVKD. This CDR3 contains 14 residues. J was trimmed by 10 bases and V by 6 bases; bases with no gene match: 11.

This chain links TRBV7-9 with TRBJ1-1, with D possibly matching TRBD1 (5 bases). CDR3 size: 15 residues. The germline CDR1 and CDR2 sequences are SEHNR and FQNEAQ (reference sequence). Trimming removed 5 bases from V and 0 bases from J, with 13 bases in between. The CDR3 loop reads CASSPGGPMNTEAFF. The CDR3 region has the DNA TGTGCCAGCAGCCCGGGGGGACCCATGAACACTGAAGCTTTCTTT.

This sequence joins TRBV9 and TRBJ1-3; D ambiguous. Per the germline V gene, CDR1 is SGDLS and CDR2 is YYNGEE. V lost 3 bases and J 0 bases, leaving 7 bases between the germline ends. This CDR3 is built from 14 residues. The CDR3 region is CASSDTSSGNTIYF. CDR3 sequence (DNA): TGTGCCAGCAGCGACACTAGCTCTGGAAACACCATATATTTT.

The chain combines TRBV9 with TRBJ1-2; D not certain. Germline V gene data show CDR1 as SGDLS and CDR2 as YYNGEE. The CDR3 is made up of 11 amino acids. The V end was cut by 3 bases, the J end by 8 bases, with 8 bases between. The CDR3: CASSGGGGYTF. The CDR3 bases are TGTGCCAGCAGCGGGGGAGGAGGCTACACCTTC.

V usage is TRBV24-1 and J usage is TRBJ2-3, with 9 positions matching TRBD2. Germline CDR1 and CDR2: KGHDR and SFDVKD. The CDR3 runs 16 residues. The V gene end was trimmed by 3 bases and the J gene end by 6 bases; junction bases not matched to a gene: 9. The CDR3 DNA follows: TGTGCCACCAGTGATCCCCTATCCGCGGGAGGGGATACGCAGTATTTT. Translated, it gives CATSDPLSAGGDTQYF.

The chain uses TRBV7-2 and TRBJ1-4; a weak D match, TRBD1 (6 bases). The CDR3 is made up of 15 amino acids. V lost 2 bases to trimming and J lost 2 bases, with 9 bases between them. Per the germline V gene, CDR1 is SGHTA and CDR2 is FQGNSA. CDR3 loop: CASSLRGTTNEKLFF. For the CDR3, the DNA is TGTGCCAGCAGCTTAAGGGGGACGACTAATGAAAAACTGTTTTTT.

The genes are TRBV9 and TRBJ1-2; D is possibly TRBD1 (5 bases). V lost 0 bases, J lost 8 bases, and 17 bases lay in between. Germline V CDR1 and CDR2: SGDLS, YYNGEE. The CDR3 extends over 15 amino acids. The DNA of the CDR3 is TGTGCCAGCAGCGTAGGTGGACACCCAATCGTAGGCTACACCTTC. As protein: CASSVGGHPIVGYTF.

The chain joins TRBV7-2 to TRBJ2-3; a weak D match, TRBD2 (6 bases). The CDR3 length is 14 residues. Between the trimmed V and J ends, which lost 5 bases and 4 bases, there was a span of 13 bases. Germline V lookup: CDR1 SGHTA, CDR2 FQGNSA. The CDR3: CASSARGGADTQYF. For the CDR3, the DNA is TGTGCCAGCAGCGCAAGAGGAGGGGCAGATACGCAGTATTTT.

V usage is TRBV19 and J usage is TRBJ2-4; TRBD1 agrees at 9 bases. Germline V CDR1 and CDR2: LNHDA, SQIVND (reference sequence). J was trimmed by 2 bases and V by 6 bases; bases with no gene match: 5. The CDR3 runs to 15 residues. The CDR3 loop is CASSLGTGSKNIQYF. The CDR3 DNA reads TGTGCCAGTAGCTTAGGGACAGGGTCCAAAAACATTCAGTACTTC.

J is TRBJ1-5 and V is TRBV4-1; 8 bases map to TRBD1. This CDR3 comprises 15 residues. The J segment lost 6 bases and the V segment lost 0 bases, leaving 4 bases of the junction unmatched. CDR1 MGHRA and CDR2 YSYEKL come from the germline V gene. CDR3 nucleotide sequence: TGCGCCAGCAGCCAAGAGAGTCAGGGGGCTCAGCCCCAGCATTTT. Translating gives CASSQESQGAQPQHF.

The rearrangement links TRBV19 to TRBJ2-1; 8 bases map to TRBD2. The CDR3 consists of 17 residues. Looked up from germline, CDR1 is LNHDA and CDR2 is SQIVND (reference sequence). V shed 6 bases, J shed 1 base, and the junction held 11 bases outside the gene matches. In nucleotides, the CDR3 is TGTGCCAGTAGACAGGGTCGGGCTAGCGGGTCCTACAATGAGCAGTTCTTC. Translation gives CASRQGRASGSYNEQFF. The full variable domain, with the rest looked up from reference TRBV19 and TRBJ2-1, is DGGITQSPKYLFRKEGQNVTLSCEQNLNHDAMYWYRQDPGQGLRLIYYSQIVNDFQKGDIAEGYSVSREKKESFPLTVTSAQKNPTAFYLCASRQGRASGSYNEQFFGPGTRLTVL.

This clone has only a few counts. V gene TRBV19 combines with J gene TRBJ2-7, with TRBD1 matching 7 bases. The CDR3 length is 14 residues. The junction had 7 bases not matched to a gene; V was cut back by 6 bases and J by 2 bases. From germline, CDR1 is LNHDA and CDR2 SQIVND (reference sequence). In nucleotides, the CDR3 is TGTGCCAGTAGGCCAACAGGGGCGACCTACGAGCAGTACTTC. Its translation is CASRPTGATYEQYF.

There are a few counts of this clone. The chain uses TRBV6-5 and TRBJ2-5, with 10 bases fitting TRBD1. Germline assignment: CDR1 MNHEY and CDR2 SVGAGI. V gave up 4 bases and J gave up 5 bases; unmatched junction bases: 4. The CDR3 runs to 14 residues. The CDR3 protein is CASSLTGGRETQYF. DNA for the CDR3: TGTGCCAGCAGTTTGACAGGGGGCCGGGAGACCCAGTACTTC.

Comment on this clone: At one end, the junction sequence differs from germline, possibly due to a read error. The J gene is TRBJ1-1, the V gene TRBV11-2, with TRBD1 matching over 7 bases. Looked up from germline, CDR1 is SGHAT and CDR2 is FQNNGV. CDR3 length equals 13 residues. In nucleotides, the CDR3 is TGTGCCAGCAGCCCAGGACAGGACATGGCGGCGATCTTT. It specifies CASSPGQDMAAIF.

The chain has TRBV5-1 and TRBJ1-6; possible D gene TRBD1, 5 bases. The CDR3 contains 13 residues. V gave up 0 bases and J gave up 7 bases, with 5 bases separating them. CDR1 SGHRS and CDR2 YFSETQ come from the germline V gene. The CDR3 DNA reads TGCGCCAGCAGCTTGGGACAGAATTCACCCCTCCACTTT. This translates into CASSLGQNSPLHF.

J is TRBJ1-3 and V is TRBV12-3 or TRBV12-4, with D maybe TRBD1 (5 bases). V was cut by 5 bases and J by 4 bases, with 9 bases left in between. This CDR3 spans 13 amino acids. CDR3 residues: CASSGTAGNTIYF. The CDR3 coding sequence is TGTGCCAGCAGTGGGACTGCCGGAAACACCATATATTTT.

The rearrangement uses TRBV5-1 and TRBJ1-6; D remains ambiguous. This CDR3 is 15 amino acids long. Germline V lookup: CDR1 SGHRS, CDR2 YFSETQ. The V end was cut by 4 bases, the J end by 5 bases, with 13 bases between. Written as DNA, the CDR3 is TGCGCCAGCAGCCCTTCAGGATATAATAATTCACCCCTCCACTTT. This translates into CASSPSGYNNSPLHF. Using reference TRBV5-1 and TRBJ1-6 for the parts outside the CDR3, the full variable domain is KAGVTQTPRYLIKTRGQQVTLSCSPISGHRSVSWYQQTPGQGLQFLFEYFSETQRNKGNFPGRFSGRQFSNSRSEMNVSTLELGDSALYLCASSPSGYNNSPLHFGNGTRLTVT.